Below are 23 T cell receptor beta chains sequenced from a single sample in a study of T cell repertoires in cytomegalovirus infection. MiXCR was run by TCRdb on the reads, yielding one entry per CDR3 protein. The sample lists 150,000 to 200,000 distinct CDR3 sequences, about 28% occurring once. Specimen: PBMCs. The source is a human donor in good health (CMV status not recorded). Some clones in this sample may be carry-over from other donors' samples.

This clonotype turned up a few times. The V and J genes are TRBV20-1 and TRBJ2-7; 11 bases map to TRBD1. Per germline, CDR1 DFQATT and CDR2 SNEGSKA (reference sequence). Unmatched junction bases numbered 12, after V lost 2 bases and J lost 0 bases. The CDR3 is 18 amino acids. This CDR3 reads CSARSPLDRGPVSYEQYF. In nucleotides, the CDR3 is TGCAGTGCTAGATCCCCTCTGGACAGGGGGCCCGTCTCCTACGAGCAGTACTTC.

This clonotype was counted a few times. The chain employs TRBV18 and TRBJ1-5; 10 bases line up with TRBD1. Germline V gene sequence: CDR1 KGHSH, CDR2 LQKENI. The CDR3 loop spans 16 amino acids. J lost 7 bases, V lost 3 bases, and 9 bases had no gene match. CDR3 coding DNA: TGTGCCAGCTCACCTGGGACAGGGGAAGTTTGGCAGCCCCAGCATTTT. Protein: CASSPGTGEVWQPQHF.

The chain couples TRBV7-2 to TRBJ2-2; D might be TRBD1 (5 bases). Germline V gene lookup returns CDR1 SGHTA and CDR2 FQGNSA. This CDR3 comprises 15 residues. The V end lost 1 base, the J end lost 6 bases, and 12 bases lay between the germline ends. The CDR3 DNA follows: TGTGCCAGCAGCTTAGACAGGCACCTGGCCGGGGAGCTGTTTTTT. Encoded protein: CASSLDRHLAGELFF.

This sequence joins TRBV29-1 and TRBJ2-5, with 7 bases lining up with TRBD1. This CDR3 is built from 11 residues. Germline trimming cut 4 bases from V and 4 bases from J; bases unmatched to any gene: 0. The V gene's germline CDR1 is SQVTM and CDR2 ANQGSEA. CDR3: CSVGDRETQYF. DNA of the CDR3: TGCAGCGTTGGGGACAGAGAGACCCAGTACTTC.

This chain joins TRBV2 and TRBJ2-6; D may match TRBD1 or TRBD2 (6 bases each). The germline gives CDR1 SNHLY, CDR2 FYNNEI. Between the trimmed V and J ends, which lost 8 bases and 0 bases, there was a span of 11 bases. The CDR3 totals 15 residues. The CDR3 sequence: CASHGGRSGANVLTF. CDR3 DNA sequence: TGTGCCAGCCACGGGGGCCGCTCTGGGGCCAACGTCCTGACTTTC.

This clonotype came up a few times. V usage is TRBV7-3 and J usage is TRBJ2-6, with no clear D. Germline V gene lookup returns CDR1 SGHTA and CDR2 FQGTGA. This CDR3 spans 14 amino acids. Between the trimmed V and J ends, which lost 2 bases and 2 bases, there was a span of 4 bases. The CDR3 protein is CASSLDPGANVLTF. CDR3 sequence (DNA): TGTGCCAGCAGCTTAGACCCTGGGGCCAACGTCCTGACTTTC.

Concerning this clonotype: One junction end does not reproduce the germline sequence, and a read error may be involved. The V and J genes are TRBV12-3 or TRBV12-4 and TRBJ2-3; 8 bases map to TRBD1. The CDR3 is 15 amino acids. In DNA, the CDR3 is TGTGCCAGCAGCGAGGCCAGGGGGCGCACAGGTACGCAGTATTTT. This codes for CASSEARGRTGTQYF.

At least ten counts were recorded for this clonotype. V gene TRBV25-1 combines with J gene TRBJ2-3; D may be TRBD1 (6 bases). This CDR3 has 14 residues. The germline V gene encodes CDR1 MGHDK and CDR2 SYGVNS. V lost 1 base to trimming and J lost 5 bases, with 10 bases between them. CDR3 nucleotide sequence: TGTGCCAGCAGTGAATCAGGGGATCAAGATACGCAGTATTTT. This translates into CASSESGDQDTQYF.

The table lists this clonotype with a few counts. The chain employs TRBV7-2 and TRBJ2-7, with TRBD2 identical over 15 bases. This CDR3 contains 15 residues. V was clipped by 4 bases and J by 4 bases; unmatched bases: 2. Germline CDR1 is SGHTA and CDR2 is FQGNSA. CDR3 region: CASSSGTSGGYEQYF. The CDR3 DNA is TGTGCCAGCAGCTCAGGGACTAGCGGGGGGTACGAGCAGTACTTC.

V is TRBV11-2 and J is TRBJ1-2; D gene uncertain. The CDR3 runs 14 residues. The germline V gene encodes CDR1 SGHAT and CDR2 FQNNGV. V shed 4 bases and J shed 3 bases, with 12 bases lying between them. The CDR3 protein is CASSSVGFHYGYTF. In nucleotides, the CDR3 is TGTGCCAGCAGCTCGGTTGGCTTTCACTATGGCTACACCTTC.

J is TRBJ1-1 and V is TRBV29-1; possibly TRBD1 for D (6 bases). Germline values: CDR1 SQVTM, CDR2 ANQGSEA. CDR3 size: 13 residues. The ends were cut back, 7 bases at V and 4 bases at J, with 16 bases in the middle. In DNA, the CDR3 is TGCAGCGGCCGACAGGCGCGGGCCACTGAAGCTTTCTTT. Translation: CSGRQARATEAFF.

The gene calls are TRBV20-1 and TRBJ1-2, with 8 nucleotides matching TRBD1. The germline gives CDR1 DFQATT, CDR2 SNEGSKA (reference sequence). The CDR3 totals 14 residues. J gave up 3 bases and V 6 bases, and 9 bases lay outside the gene matches. The chain's CDR3 is CSAFGQGEDYGYTF. As DNA, the CDR3 is TGCAGTGCCTTCGGACAGGGCGAAGACTATGGCTACACCTTC.

Many counts were recorded for this clonotype. The gene calls are TRBV7-3 and TRBJ1-1, with 7 bases aligning to TRBD1. Germline V lookup: CDR1 SGHTA, CDR2 FQGTGA. This CDR3 is built from 13 residues. V dropped 3 bases and J dropped 4; count of bases not matched to a gene: 2. As DNA, the CDR3 is TGTGCCAGCAGCTTGCGACAGGGCACTGAAGCTTTCTTT. It encodes CASSLRQGTEAFF.

There are a few counts of this clonotype. The chain is built from TRBV20-1 and TRBJ2-1; 12 bases match TRBD2. The CDR3 has 17 amino acids. With 0 bases clipped from V and 9 bases from J, the junction kept 12 bases outside the gene matches. From germline, CDR1 is DFQATT and CDR2 SNEGSKA (reference sequence). CDR3 sequence reads: CSARDPLLAGGSGEQFF. CDR3 coding DNA: TGCAGTGCTAGAGACCCATTGCTAGCGGGGGGGTCAGGTGAGCAGTTCTTC.

There are a few counts of this clonotype. The CDR3 DNA is TGTGCCAGCAGTGATCGACAGGGGGCAAGCACCGGGGAGCTGTTTTTT. It encodes CASSDRQGASTGELFF. The chain joins TRBV25-1 to TRBJ2-2; 10 bases are shared with TRBD1. CDR1 is MGHDK and CDR2 is SYGVNS in the germline V gene. The CDR3 length is 16 residues. V gave up 3 bases and J gave up 4 bases; unmatched junction bases: 5. Combining the CDR3 with reference TRBV25-1 and TRBJ2-2 gives the whole variable domain EADIYQTPRYLVIGTGKKITLECSQTMGHDKMYWYQQDPGMELHLIHYSYGVNSTEKGDLSSESTVSRIRTEHFPLTLESARPSHTSQYLCASSDRQGASTGELFFGEGSRLTVL.

This clonotype was detected ten times or more. V gene TRBV10-2 combines with J gene TRBJ1-1; TRBD1 agrees at 8 bases. Germline CDR1 and CDR2: WSHSY and SAAADI. V shed 0 bases, J shed 5 bases, and the junction held 5 bases outside the gene matches. CDR3 length: 15 residues. The DNA for the CDR3 is TGCGCCAGCAGTGAGTCGGACAGGGCTGTGACTGAAGCTTTCTTT. This codes for CASSESDRAVTEAFF.

In DNA, the CDR3 is TGTGCCAGCACCACAGGGGTCTATGGCTACACCTTC. Translated: CASTTGVYGYTF. The chain joins TRBV6-2 or TRBV6-3 to TRBJ1-2; 7 bases are a match to TRBD1. Germline CDR1 reads MNHEY; CDR2 reads SVGEGT. The CDR3 length is 12 residues. Losses at the gene ends were 7 bases for V and 4 bases for J; bases not matched to a gene: 3.

The rearrangement links TRBV30 to TRBJ1-1, with D unclear. This CDR3 is 17 amino acids long. The germline gives CDR1 GTSNPN, CDR2 SVGIG (reference sequence). Trimming removed 0 bases from V and 4 bases from J, with 21 bases in between. CDR3 loop: CAWSVRTTYKGSTEAFF. The DNA of the CDR3 is TGTGCCTGGAGTGTACGTACGACTTATAAAGGTAGCACTGAAGCTTTCTTT.

The sample holds a few counts of this clonotype. The chain couples TRBV5-1 to TRBJ2-7; TRBD1 aligns across 7 bases. Germline V lookup: CDR1 SGHRS, CDR2 YFSETQ. With 4 bases clipped from V and 4 bases from J, the junction kept 5 bases outside the gene matches. The CDR3 is 13 amino acids. For the CDR3, the DNA is TGCGCCAGCAGCATCGGGACAGCTTACGAGCAGTACTTC. As protein: CASSIGTAYEQYF.

Only a few counts were recorded for this clonotype. The chain joins TRBV2 to TRBJ2-7; TRBD1 agrees at 10 bases. V shed 7 bases, J shed 4 bases, and the junction held 7 bases outside the gene matches. Germline-derived CDR1 and CDR2 are SNHLY and FYNNEI. This CDR3 is 14 amino acids long. This chain's CDR3 is CASTAGTGDYEQYF. CDR3 nucleotide sequence: TGTGCCAGCACCGCCGGGACAGGGGATTACGAGCAGTACTTC.

This sequence joins TRBV11-2 and TRBJ2-7, with D possibly TRBD2 on 6 matching bases. Germline values: CDR1 SGHAT, CDR2 FQNNGV. The V end lost 2 bases, the J end lost 6 bases, and 14 bases lay between the germline ends. The CDR3 runs 14 residues. CDR3 DNA: TGTGCCAGCAGCTTAACCGGGGGTGAAGGCGAGCAGTACTTC. Residues: CASSLTGGEGEQYF.

The chain is built from TRBV7-3 and TRBJ2-5, with 9 nucleotides matching TRBD1. The V gene's germline CDR1 is SGHTA and CDR2 FQGTGA. V shed 5 bases, J shed 1 base, and the junction held 8 bases outside the gene matches. This CDR3 spans 16 amino acids. The CDR3 spells CASSPFMGQGQETQYF. CDR3 nucleotide sequence: TGTGCCAGCAGCCCATTCATGGGACAGGGCCAAGAGACCCAGTACTTC.

V is TRBV5-6 and J is TRBJ2-5; D uncertain. The CDR3 totals 12 residues. Trimming cost V 4 bases and J 4 bases, with 8 bases left between them. Germline CDR1 and CDR2: SGHDT and YYEEEE. The CDR3 DNA follows: TGTGCCAGCAGCCGCTTGCCAGAGACCCAGTACTTC. Amino acid sequence: CASSRLPETQYF. Supplemented by reference TRBV5-6 and TRBJ2-5, the full variable domain reads DAGVTQSPTHLIKTRGQQVTLRCSPKSGHDTVSWYQQALGQGPQFIFQYYEEEERQRGNFPDRFSGHQFPNYSSELNVNALLLGDSALYLCASSRLPETQYFGPGTRLLVL.